This T cell receptor (beta chain) stems from a study of blood T cells in healthy people across ages. Study summary: Template switching recovered approximately one barcoded beta molecule for every two T cells.

Primers used in a second PCR of about 6 to 12 cycles were a sample-barcoded 5' primer and a J-beta primer mix. Each CDR3 protein gets one entry after TCRdb re-called the 5' RACE reads with MiXCR. The sample shows around 900,000 distinct CDR3 sequences, about 30% of them seen only once. The CDR3 is made up of 11 amino acids. Trimming pared 6 bases from V and 13 bases from J, leaving 16 bases between. Looked up from germline, CDR1 is DFQATT and CDR2 is SNEGSKA (reference sequence). Donors were healthy Caucasian individuals from Russia aged roughly 6 to 90. Remarks on this clonotype: This sequence may be a read error, since a much larger clone differs from it by one base.

The specimen was blood. The TCR comes from a woman older than 75 in good health. This chain links TRBV20-1 with TRBJ2-1; D gene unclear. The CDR3 spells CSAGGGETQFF. The CDR3 DNA is TGCAGTGCGGGCGGTGGAGAGACCCAGTTCTTC.